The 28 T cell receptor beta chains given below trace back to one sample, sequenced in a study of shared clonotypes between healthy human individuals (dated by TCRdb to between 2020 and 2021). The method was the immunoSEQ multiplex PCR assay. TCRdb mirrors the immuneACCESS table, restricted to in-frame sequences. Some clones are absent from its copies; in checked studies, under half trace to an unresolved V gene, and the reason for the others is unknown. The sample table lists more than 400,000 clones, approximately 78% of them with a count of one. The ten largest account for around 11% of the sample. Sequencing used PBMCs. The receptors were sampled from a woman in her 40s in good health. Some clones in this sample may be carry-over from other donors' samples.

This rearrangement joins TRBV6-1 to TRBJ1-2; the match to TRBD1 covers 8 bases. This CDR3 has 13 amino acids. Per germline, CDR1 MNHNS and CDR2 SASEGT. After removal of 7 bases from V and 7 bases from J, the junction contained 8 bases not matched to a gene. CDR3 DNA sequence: TGTGCCAGCACCCCGGACAGGGTGAGTGGCTACACCTTC. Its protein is CASTPDRVSGYTF.

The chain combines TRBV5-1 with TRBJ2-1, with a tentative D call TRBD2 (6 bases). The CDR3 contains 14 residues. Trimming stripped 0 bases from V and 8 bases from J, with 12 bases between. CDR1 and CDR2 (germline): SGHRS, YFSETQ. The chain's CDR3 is CASSLEGGGDEQFF. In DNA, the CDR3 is TGCGCCAGCAGCTTGGAGGGTGGAGGGGATGAGCAGTTCTTC.

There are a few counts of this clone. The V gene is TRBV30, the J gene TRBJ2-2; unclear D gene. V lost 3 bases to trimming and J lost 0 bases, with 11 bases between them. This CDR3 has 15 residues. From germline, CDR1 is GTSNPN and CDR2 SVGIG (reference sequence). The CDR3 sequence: CAWSRDATNTGELFF. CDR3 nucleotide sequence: TGTGCCTGGAGCAGAGACGCTACGAACACCGGGGAGCTGTTTTTT.

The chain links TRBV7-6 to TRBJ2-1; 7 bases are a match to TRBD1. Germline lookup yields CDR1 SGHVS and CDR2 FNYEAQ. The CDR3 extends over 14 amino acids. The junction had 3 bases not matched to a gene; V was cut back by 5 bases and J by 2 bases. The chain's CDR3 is CASSVQGPYNEQFF. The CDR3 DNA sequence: TGTGCCAGCAGCGTACAGGGGCCCTACAATGAGCAGTTCTTC.

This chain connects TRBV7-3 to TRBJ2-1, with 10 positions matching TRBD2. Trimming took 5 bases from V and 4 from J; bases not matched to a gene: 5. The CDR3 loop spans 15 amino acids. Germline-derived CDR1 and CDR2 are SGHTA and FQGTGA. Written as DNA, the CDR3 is TGTGCCAGCAGCCCGACTAGCGGGTTTTACAATGAGCAGTTCTTC. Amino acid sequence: CASSPTSGFYNEQFF.

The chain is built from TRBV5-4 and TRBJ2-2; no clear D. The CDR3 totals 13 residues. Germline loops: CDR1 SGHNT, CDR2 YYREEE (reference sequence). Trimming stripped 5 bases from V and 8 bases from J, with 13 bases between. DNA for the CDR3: TGTGCCAGCAGACTCGCGATCCAGGGGGAGCTGTTTTTT. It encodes CASRLAIQGELFF.

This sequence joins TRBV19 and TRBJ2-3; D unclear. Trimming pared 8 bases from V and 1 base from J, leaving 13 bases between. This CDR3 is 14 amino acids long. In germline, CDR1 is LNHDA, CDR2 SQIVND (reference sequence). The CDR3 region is CASSPTWGTDTQYF. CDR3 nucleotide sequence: TGTGCCAGTTCGCCCACATGGGGCACAGATACGCAGTATTTT.

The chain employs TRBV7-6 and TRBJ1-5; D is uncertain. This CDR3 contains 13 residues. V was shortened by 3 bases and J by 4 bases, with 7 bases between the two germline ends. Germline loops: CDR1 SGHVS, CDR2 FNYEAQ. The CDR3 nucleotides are TGTGCCAGCAGCTTCGACGTAAATCAGCCCCAGCATTTT. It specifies CASSFDVNQPQHF.

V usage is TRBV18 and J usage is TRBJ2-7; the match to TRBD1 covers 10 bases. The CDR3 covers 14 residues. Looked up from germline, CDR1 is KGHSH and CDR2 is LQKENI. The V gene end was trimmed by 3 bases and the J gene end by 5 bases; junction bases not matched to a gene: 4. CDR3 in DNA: TGTGCCAGCTCACCGGGACAGGGGAGTCACGAGCAGTACTTC. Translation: CASSPGQGSHEQYF.

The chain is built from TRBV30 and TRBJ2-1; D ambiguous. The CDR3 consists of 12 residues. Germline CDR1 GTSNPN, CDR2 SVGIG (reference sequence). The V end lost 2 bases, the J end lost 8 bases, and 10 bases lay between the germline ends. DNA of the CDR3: TGTGCCTGGAGTCGAGAGGTACATGAGCAGTTCTTC. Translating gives CAWSREVHEQFF. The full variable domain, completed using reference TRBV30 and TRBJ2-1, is SQTIHQWPATLVQPVGSPLSLECTVEGTSNPNLYWYRQAAGRGLQLLFYSVGIGQISSEVPQNLSASRPQDRQFILSSKKLLLSDSGFYLCAWSREVHEQFFGPGTRLTVL.

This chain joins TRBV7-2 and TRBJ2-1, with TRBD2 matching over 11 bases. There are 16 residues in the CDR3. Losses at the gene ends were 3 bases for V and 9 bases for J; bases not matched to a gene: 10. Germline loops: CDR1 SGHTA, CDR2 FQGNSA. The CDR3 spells CASSFDVASGRLEQFF. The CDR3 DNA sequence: TGTGCCAGCAGCTTTGATGTGGCTAGCGGGAGGCTTGAGCAGTTCTTC.

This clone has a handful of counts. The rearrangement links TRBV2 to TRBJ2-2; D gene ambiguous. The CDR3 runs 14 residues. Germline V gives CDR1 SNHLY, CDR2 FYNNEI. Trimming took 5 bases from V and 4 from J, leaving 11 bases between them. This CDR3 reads CASSPGPSTGELFF. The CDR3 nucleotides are TGTGCCAGCAGTCCCGGACCGAGCACCGGGGAGCTGTTTTTT.

The CDR3 spells CATSLPTRGSYEQYF. DNA of the CDR3: TGTGCCACCAGCCTCCCGACGCGGGGTTCCTACGAGCAGTACTTC. The chain combines TRBV15 with TRBJ2-7; tentatively, D is TRBD2 (6 bases). Germline V gene sequence: CDR1 LNHNV, CDR2 YYDKDF (reference sequence). The CDR3 has 15 amino acids. With 5 bases removed from V and 1 base from J, the gap between germline ends came to 15 bases.

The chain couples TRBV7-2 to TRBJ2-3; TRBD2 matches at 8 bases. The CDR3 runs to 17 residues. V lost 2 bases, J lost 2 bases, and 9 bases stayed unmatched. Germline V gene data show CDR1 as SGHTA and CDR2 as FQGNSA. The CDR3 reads CASSLNGLASSTDTQYF. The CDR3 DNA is TGTGCCAGCAGCTTAAACGGACTAGCATCGTCCACAGATACGCAGTATTTT.

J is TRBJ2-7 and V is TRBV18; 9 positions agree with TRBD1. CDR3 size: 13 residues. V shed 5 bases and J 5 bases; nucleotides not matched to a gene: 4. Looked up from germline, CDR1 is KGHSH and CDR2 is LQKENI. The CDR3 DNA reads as TGTGCCAGCTCAGGGACAGGGCCCCACGAGCAGTACTTC. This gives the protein CASSGTGPHEQYF.

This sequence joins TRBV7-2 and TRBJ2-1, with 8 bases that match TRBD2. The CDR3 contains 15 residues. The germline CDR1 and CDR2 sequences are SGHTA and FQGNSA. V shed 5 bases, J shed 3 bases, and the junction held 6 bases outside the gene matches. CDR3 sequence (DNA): TGTGCCAGCAGCCCAAGCGGGAGTCGCTACAATGAGCAGTTCTTC. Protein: CASSPSGSRYNEQFF.

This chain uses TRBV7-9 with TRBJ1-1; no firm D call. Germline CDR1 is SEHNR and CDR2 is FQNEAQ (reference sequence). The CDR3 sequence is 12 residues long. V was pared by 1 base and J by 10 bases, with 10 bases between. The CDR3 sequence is CASSLEGRGAFF. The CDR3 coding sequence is TGTGCCAGCAGCTTAGAGGGCCGAGGAGCTTTCTTT. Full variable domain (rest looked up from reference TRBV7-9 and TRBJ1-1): DTGVSQNPRHKITKRGQNVTFRCDPISEHNRLYWYRQTLGQGPEFLTYFQNEAQLEKSRLLSDRFSAERPKGSFSTLEIQRTEQGDSAMYLCASSLEGRGAFFGQGTRLTVV.

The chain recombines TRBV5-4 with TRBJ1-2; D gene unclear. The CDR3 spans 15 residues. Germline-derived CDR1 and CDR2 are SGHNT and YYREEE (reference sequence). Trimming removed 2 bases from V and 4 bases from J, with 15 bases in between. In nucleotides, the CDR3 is TGTGCCAGCAGCTTTGACATGCTCCTATTCTATGGCTACACCTTC. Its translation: CASSFDMLLFYGYTF.

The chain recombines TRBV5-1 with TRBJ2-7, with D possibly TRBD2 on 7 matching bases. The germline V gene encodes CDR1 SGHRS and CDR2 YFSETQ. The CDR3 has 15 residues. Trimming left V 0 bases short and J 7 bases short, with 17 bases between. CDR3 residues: CASSLAQGRAREQYF. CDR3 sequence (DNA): TGCGCCAGCAGCTTGGCCCAGGGGAGGGCCAGGGAGCAGTACTTC.

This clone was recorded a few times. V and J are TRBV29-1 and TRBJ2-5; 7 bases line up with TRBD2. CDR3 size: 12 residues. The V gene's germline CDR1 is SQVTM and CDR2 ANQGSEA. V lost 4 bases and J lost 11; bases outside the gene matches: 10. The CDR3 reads CSVATGTKEQYF. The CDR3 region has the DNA TGCAGCGTTGCGACGGGGACTAAAGAGCAGTACTTC.

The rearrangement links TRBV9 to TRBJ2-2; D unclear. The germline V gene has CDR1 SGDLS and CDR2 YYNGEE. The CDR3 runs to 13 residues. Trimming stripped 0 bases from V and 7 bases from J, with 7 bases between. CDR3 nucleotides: TGTGCCAGCAGCGTAGTTCCGGGCGGGGAGCTGTTTTTT. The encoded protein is CASSVVPGGELFF. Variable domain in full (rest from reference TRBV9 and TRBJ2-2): DSGVTQTPKHLITATGQRVTLRCSPRSGDLSVYWYQQSLDQGLQFLIQYYNGEERAKGNILERFSAQQFPDLHSELNLSSLELGDSALYFCASSVVPGGELFFGEGSRLTVL.

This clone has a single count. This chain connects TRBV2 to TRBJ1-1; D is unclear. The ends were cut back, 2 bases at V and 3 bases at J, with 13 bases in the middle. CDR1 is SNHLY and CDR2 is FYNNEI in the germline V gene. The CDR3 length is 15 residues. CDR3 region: CASSELMEWDTEAFF. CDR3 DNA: TGTGCCAGCAGTGAATTAATGGAATGGGACACTGAAGCTTTCTTT. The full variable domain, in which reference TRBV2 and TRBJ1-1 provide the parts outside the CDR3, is EPEVTQTPSHQVTQMGQEVILRCVPISNHLYFYWYRQILGQKVEFLVSFYNNEISEKSEIFDDQFSVERPDGSNFTLKIRSTKLEDSAMYFCASSELMEWDTEAFFGQGTRLTVV.

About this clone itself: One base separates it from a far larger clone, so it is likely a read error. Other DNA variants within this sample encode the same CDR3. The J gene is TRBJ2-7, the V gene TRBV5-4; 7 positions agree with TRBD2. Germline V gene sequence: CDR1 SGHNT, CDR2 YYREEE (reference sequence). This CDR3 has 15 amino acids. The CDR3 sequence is CASSLARGSIREQYF. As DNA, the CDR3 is TGTGCCAGTAGCTTGGCCCGCGGGAGCATCCGCGAGCAGTACTTC.

The CDR3 reads CASSLVGFDEQYF. The CDR3 DNA reads as TGTGCCAGCAGCTTGGTAGGGTTCGACGAGCAGTACTTC. The rearrangement links TRBV5-6 to TRBJ2-7; no definite D call. The ends were cut back, 0 bases at V and 5 bases at J, with 9 bases in the middle. CDR1 is SGHDT, CDR2 YYEEEE, per germline. The CDR3 is made up of 13 amino acids.

Here the CDR3 reads CATSIAGPTDTQYF. CDR3 nucleotide sequence: TGTGCCACCAGCATAGCGGGACCCACAGATACGCAGTATTTT. The chain couples TRBV15 to TRBJ2-3, with 8 bases that match TRBD2. Germline loops: CDR1 LNHNV, CDR2 YYDKDF (reference sequence). With V trimmed by 4 bases and J by 2 bases, 2 bases remained unmatched. The CDR3 runs 14 residues.

Here the CDR3 DNA reads TGCGCCAGCAGTGGTTCGGGGAGGGGAAACACCATATATTTT. Protein: CASSGSGRGNTIYF. V is TRBV10-2 and J is TRBJ1-3; no reliable D call. This CDR3 contains 14 residues. From germline, CDR1 is WSHSY and CDR2 SAAADI. V was clipped by 4 bases and J by 4 bases, with 11 bases between them.

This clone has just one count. The CDR3 loop reads CASSLDLSSYNEQFF. CDR3 in DNA: TGTGCCAGCAGCTTAGACCTTAGCTCCTACAATGAGCAGTTCTTC. The rearrangement links TRBV7-3 to TRBJ2-1; D gene ambiguous. CDR1 and CDR2 (germline): SGHTA, FQGTGA. The CDR3 loop spans 15 amino acids. V gave up 2 bases and J gave up 0 bases, with 8 bases separating them. Full variable domain (outside the CDR3, taken from reference TRBV7-3 and TRBJ2-1): GAGVSQTPSNKVTEKGKYVELRCDPISGHTALYWYRQSLGQGPEFLIYFQGTGAADDSGLPNDRFFAVRPEGSVSTLKIQRTERGDSAVYLCASSLDLSSYNEQFFGPGTRLTVL.

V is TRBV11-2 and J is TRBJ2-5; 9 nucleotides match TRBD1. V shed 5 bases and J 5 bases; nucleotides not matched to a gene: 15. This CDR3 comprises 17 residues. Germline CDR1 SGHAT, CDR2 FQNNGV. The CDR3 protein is CASSHRSLQGAAETQYF. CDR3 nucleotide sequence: TGTGCCAGCAGCCACCGGTCCCTACAGGGGGCGGCGGAGACCCAGTACTTC.